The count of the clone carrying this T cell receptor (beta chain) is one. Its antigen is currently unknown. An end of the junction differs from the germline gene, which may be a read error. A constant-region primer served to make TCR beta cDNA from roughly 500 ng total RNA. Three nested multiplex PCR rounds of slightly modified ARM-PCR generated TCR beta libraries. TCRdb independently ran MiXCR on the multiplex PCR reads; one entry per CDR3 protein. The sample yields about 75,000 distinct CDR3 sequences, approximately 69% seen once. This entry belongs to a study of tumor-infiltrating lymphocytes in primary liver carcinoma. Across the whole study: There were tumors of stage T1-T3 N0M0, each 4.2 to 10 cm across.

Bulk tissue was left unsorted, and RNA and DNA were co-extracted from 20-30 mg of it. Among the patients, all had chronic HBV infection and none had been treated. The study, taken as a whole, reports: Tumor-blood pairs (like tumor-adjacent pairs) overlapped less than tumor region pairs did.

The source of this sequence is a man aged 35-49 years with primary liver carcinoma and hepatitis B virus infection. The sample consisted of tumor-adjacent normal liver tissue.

The CDR3 here is CVTSDWGADTEVFF. CDR3 coding DNA: TGTGTCACCAGTGATTGGGGGGCGGACACTGAAGTTTTCTTT. The J gene is TRBJ1-1, the V gene TRBV24-1, with a possible D match to TRBD1 (6 bases). The CDR3 runs to 14 residues. Germline CDR1 is KGHDR and CDR2 is SFDVKD.